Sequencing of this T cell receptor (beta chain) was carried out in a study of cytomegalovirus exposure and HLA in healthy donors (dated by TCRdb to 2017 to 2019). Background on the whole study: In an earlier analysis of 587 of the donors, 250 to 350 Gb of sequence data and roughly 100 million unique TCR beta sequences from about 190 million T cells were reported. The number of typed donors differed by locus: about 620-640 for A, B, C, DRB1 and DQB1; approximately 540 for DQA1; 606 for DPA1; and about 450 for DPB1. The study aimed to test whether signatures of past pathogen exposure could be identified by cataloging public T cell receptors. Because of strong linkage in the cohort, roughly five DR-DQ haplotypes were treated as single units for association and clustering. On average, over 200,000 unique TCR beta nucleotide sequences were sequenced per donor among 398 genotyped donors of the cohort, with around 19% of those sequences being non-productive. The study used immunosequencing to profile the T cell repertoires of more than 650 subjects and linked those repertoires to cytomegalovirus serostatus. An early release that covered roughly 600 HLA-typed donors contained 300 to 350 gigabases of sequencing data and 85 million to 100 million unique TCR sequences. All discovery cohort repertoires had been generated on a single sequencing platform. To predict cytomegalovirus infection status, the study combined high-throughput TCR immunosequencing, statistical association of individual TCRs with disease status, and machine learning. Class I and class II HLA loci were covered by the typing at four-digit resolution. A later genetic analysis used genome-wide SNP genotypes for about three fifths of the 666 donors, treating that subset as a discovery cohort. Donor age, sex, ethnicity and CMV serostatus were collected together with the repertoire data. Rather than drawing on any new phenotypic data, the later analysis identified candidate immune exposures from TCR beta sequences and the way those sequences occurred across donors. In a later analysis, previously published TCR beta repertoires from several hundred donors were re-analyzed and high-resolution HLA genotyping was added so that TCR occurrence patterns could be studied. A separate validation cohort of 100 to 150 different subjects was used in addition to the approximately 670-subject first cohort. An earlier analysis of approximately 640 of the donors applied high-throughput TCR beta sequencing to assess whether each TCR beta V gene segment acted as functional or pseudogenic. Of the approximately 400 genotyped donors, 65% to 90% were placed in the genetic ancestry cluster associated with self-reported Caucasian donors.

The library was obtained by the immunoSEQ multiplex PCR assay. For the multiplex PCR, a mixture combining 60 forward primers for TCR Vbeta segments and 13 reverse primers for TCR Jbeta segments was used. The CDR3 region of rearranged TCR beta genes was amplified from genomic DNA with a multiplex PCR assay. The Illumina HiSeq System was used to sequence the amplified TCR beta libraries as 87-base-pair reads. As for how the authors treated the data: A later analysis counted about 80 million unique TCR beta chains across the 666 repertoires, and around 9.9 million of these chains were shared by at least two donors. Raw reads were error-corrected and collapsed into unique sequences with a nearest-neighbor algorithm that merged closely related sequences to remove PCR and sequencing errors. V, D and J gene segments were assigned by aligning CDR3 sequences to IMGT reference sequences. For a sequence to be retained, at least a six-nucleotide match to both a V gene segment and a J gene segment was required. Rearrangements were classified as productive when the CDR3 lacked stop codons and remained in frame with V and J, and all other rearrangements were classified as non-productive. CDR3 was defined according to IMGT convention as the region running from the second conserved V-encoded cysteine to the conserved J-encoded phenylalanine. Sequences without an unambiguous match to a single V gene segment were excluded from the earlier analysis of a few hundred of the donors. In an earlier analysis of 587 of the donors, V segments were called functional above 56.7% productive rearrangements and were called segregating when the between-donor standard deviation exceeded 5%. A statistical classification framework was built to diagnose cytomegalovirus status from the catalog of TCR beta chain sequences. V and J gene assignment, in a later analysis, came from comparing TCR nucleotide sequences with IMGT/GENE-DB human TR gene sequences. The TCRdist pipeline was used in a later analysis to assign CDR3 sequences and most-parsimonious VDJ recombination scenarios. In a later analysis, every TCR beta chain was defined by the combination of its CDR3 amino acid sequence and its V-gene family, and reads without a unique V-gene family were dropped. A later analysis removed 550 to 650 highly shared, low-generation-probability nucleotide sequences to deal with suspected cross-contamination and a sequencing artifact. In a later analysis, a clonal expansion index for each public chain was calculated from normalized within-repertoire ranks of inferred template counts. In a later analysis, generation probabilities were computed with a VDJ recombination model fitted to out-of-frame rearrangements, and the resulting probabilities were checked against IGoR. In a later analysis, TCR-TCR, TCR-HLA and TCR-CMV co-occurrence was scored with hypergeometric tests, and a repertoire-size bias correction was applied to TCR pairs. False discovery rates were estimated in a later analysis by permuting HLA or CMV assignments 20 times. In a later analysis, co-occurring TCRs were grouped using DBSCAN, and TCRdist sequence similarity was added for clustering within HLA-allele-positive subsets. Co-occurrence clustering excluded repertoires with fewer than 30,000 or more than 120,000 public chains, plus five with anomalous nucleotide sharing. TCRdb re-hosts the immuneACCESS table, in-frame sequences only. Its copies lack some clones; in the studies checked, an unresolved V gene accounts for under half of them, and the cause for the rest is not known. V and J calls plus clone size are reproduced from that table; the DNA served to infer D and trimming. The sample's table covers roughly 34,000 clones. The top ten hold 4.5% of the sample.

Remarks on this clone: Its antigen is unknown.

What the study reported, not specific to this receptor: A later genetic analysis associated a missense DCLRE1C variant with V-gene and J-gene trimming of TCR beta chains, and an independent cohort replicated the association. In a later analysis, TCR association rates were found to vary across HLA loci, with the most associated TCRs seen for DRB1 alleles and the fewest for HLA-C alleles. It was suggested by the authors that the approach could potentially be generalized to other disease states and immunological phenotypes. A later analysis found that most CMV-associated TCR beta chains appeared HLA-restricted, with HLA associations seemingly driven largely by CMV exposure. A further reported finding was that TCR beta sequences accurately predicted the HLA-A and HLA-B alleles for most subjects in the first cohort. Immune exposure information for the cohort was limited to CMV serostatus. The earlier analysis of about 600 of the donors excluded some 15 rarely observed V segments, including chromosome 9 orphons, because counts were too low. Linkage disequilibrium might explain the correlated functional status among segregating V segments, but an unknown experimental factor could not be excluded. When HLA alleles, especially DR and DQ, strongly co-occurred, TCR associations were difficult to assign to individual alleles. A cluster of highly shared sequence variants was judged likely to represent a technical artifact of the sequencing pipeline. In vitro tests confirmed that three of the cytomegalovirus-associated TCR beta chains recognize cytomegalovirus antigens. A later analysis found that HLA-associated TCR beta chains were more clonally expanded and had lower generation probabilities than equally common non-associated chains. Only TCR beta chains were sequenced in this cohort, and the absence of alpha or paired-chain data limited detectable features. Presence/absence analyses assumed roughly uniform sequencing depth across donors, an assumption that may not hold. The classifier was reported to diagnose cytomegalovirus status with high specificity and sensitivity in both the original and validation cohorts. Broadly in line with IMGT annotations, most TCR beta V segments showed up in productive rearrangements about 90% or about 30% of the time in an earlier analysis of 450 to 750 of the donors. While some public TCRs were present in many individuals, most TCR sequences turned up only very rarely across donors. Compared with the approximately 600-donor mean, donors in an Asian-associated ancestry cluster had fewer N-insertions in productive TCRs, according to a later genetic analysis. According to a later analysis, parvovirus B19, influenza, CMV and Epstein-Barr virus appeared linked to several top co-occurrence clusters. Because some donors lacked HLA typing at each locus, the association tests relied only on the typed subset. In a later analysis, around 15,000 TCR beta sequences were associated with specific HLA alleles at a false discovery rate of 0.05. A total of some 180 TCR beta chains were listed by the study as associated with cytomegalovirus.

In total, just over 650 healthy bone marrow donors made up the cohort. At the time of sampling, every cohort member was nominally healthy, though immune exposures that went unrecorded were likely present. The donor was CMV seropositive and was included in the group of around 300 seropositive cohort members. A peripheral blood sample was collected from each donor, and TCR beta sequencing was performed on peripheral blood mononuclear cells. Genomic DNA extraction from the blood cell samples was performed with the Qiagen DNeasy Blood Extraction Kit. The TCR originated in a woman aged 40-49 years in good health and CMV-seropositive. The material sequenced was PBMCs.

The DNA sequence is as follows: TGTGCCAGCAGGGATAGTGGGGGGGCTTACTATGGCTACACCTTC. Translation gives CASRDSGGAYYGYTF. The rearrangement joined TRBV6-1 to TRBJ1-2, with a weak D call of TRBD1 (6 bases match). Taken from cysteine to phenylalanine, the CDR3 has 15 residues. The entry retains the CDR3 DNA only, 45 bases that are in frame from base 1. CDR1 and CDR2, per the germline V gene, are MNHNS and SASEGT. The junction shows trimming of 6 bases on V and 3 bases on J, plus 17 bases between the germline ends.